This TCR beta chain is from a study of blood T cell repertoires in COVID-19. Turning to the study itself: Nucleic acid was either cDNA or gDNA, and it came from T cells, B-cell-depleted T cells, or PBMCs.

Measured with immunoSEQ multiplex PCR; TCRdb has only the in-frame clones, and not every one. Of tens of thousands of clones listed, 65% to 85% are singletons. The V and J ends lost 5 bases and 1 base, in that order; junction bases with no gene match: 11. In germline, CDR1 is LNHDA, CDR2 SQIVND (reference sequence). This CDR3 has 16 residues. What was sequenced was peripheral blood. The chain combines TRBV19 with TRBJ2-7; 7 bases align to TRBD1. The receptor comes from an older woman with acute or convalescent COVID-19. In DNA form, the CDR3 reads TGTGCCAGTAGTCCCTCCTACCGGGACAGATCCTACGAGCAGTACTTC. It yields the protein CASSPSYRDRSYEQYF. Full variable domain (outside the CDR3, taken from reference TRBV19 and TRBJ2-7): DGGITQSPKYLFRKEGQNVTLSCEQNLNHDAMYWYRQDPGQGLRLIYYSQIVNDFQKGDIAEGYSVSREKKESFPLTVTSAQKNPTAFYLCASSPSYRDRSYEQYFGPGTRLTVT.